This TCR beta chain was captured by sequencing in a study of graft-versus-host responses after intestinal transplantation. On the study more broadly: Induction with anti-thymocyte globulin, then tacrolimus and steroids for three to four years, was given to all recipients.

TCRdb keeps only in-frame clones here, not all; method: immunoSEQ multiplex PCR. The sample holds over 80,000 clones, more than 70% seen once. Findings and limits, study-wide: Graft-donor T cell macrochimerism coincided with high graft-versus-host to host-versus-graft clonal ratios in allografts. Detected in recipient marrow were GvH clones, some of which were first observed in ileum or blood. Declining HvG levels early post-transplant were linked to peak circulating GvH clone levels.

The sample holds one count of this clone. Its specificity is not known. Trimming took off 0 bases at V and 1 base at J, with 6 bases between the two ends. This CDR3 is 15 amino acids long. CDR1 is LNHNV and CDR2 is YYDKDF in the germline V gene (reference sequence). The chain couples TRBV15 to TRBJ2-2; D is undetermined. The source of this sequence is a human patient who received an intestinal transplant, so some T cells may come from the graft donor. The sequenced sample was PBMCs, obtained 255 days after intestinal transplant. CDR3 amino acids: CATSRDQLNTGELFF. CDR3 nucleotide sequence: TGTGCCACCAGCAGAGATCAGCTGAACACCGGGGAGCTGTTTTTT.